This is a list of T cell receptor beta chains from one sample in a study of T-cell memory formation after mild COVID-19. One entry per CDR3 protein, called by TCRdb with MiXCR from the 5' RACE reads. The sample includes about 560,000 distinct CDR3 sequences, about a sixth of them seen just once. Sequenced material: PBMCs or a T cell subset sorted from them (not recorded which). These receptors were obtained from an adult woman who had mild COVID-19 (a few samples of this study predate the infection). Cell type and time point are not known. Each CDR3 is given with its conserved first and last residue. D genes are given only for firm matches. Where a row states a size, it is once, few, many or the class of an expanded clone; other rows omit it.

J: TRBJ1-4
size: .
V: TRBV5-1
D: TRBD1
CDR3: CASDNITGDATNEKLFF
DNA: TGCGCCAGCGACAACATAACAGGGGATGCAACTAATGAAAAACTGTTTTTT

J: TRBJ1-1
size: .
V: TRBV7-3
D: .
CDR3: CASSLYINTEAFF
DNA: TGTGCCAGCAGTTTATACATAAACACTGAAGCTTTCTTT

J: TRBJ2-1
size: many
V: TRBV19
D: .
CDR3: CASSIYAGLGSYNEQFF
DNA: TGTGCCAGTAGTATTTATGCCGGGCTAGGATCCTACAATGAGCAGTTCTTC

J: TRBJ2-2
size: .
V: TRBV20-1
D: .
CDR3: CSAREPLLDPRATGELFF
DNA: TGCAGTGCTAGAGAGCCCCTCTTAGACCCGCGGGCTACCGGGGAGCTGTTTTTT

J: TRBJ2-2
size: .
V: TRBV28
D: .
CDR3: CASSSHQPTGELFF
DNA: TGTGCCAGCAGCTCACACCAACCGACCGGGGAGCTGTTTTTT

J: TRBJ2-1
size: .
V: TRBV11-2
D: TRBD1
CDR3: CASSTNRGQGGNEQFF
DNA: TGTGCCAGCAGCACGAATCGAGGACAGGGGGGGAATGAGCAGTTCTTC

J: TRBJ1-1
size: few
V: TRBV20-1
D: .
CDR3: CSARTRLMNTEAFF
DNA: TGCAGTGCCAGAACAAGATTGATGAACACTGAAGCTTTCTTT

J: TRBJ2-7
size: .
V: TRBV4-1
D: .
CDR3: CASSQDPTVVYEQYF
DNA: TGCGCCAGCAGCCAAGACCCGACGGTCGTCTACGAGCAGTACTTC

J: TRBJ1-4
size: few
V: TRBV24-1
D: TRBD1
CDR3: CATSDSGTGEEKLFF
DNA: TGTGCCACCAGTGATTCTGGGACAGGGGAAGAAAAACTGTTTTTT

J: TRBJ1-2
size: .
V: TRBV7-6
D: .
CDR3: CASSSPTDAYGYTF
DNA: TGTGCCAGCAGCTCCCCAACTGATGCGTATGGCTACACCTTC

J: TRBJ2-7
size: .
V: TRBV12-3/TRBV12-4
D: .
CDR3: CASSFWGGPKEEQYF
DNA: TGTGCCAGCAGTTTTTGGGGGGGGCCCAAGGAAGAGCAGTACTTC

J: TRBJ1-6
size: few
V: TRBV27
D: TRBD1
CDR3: CASSDGQGNSPLHF
DNA: TGTGCCAGCAGTGATGGACAGGGGAATTCACCCCTCCACTTT

J: TRBJ2-7
size: many
V: TRBV7-9
D: TRBD2
CDR3: CAPIRGGDEQYF
DNA: TGTGCCCCCATCCGGGGGGGAGACGAGCAGTACTTC

J: TRBJ2-7
size: .
V: TRBV6-2/TRBV6-3
D: .
CDR3: CASSYPGWTSYEQYF
DNA: TGTGCCAGCAGTTACCCCGGGTGGACCTCCTACGAGCAGTACTTC

J: TRBJ2-7
size: .
V: TRBV9
D: .
CDR3: CASSVATASTYEQYF
DNA: TGTGCCAGCAGCGTAGCTACAGCCTCCACCTACGAGCAGTACTTC

J: TRBJ2-7
size: few
V: TRBV20-1
D: .
CDR3: CSADTGNSYEQYF
DNA: TGCAGTGCCGATACAGGGAATTCTTACGAGCAGTACTTC

J: TRBJ1-1
size: many
V: TRBV3-1
D: TRBD1
CDR3: CASSSLGTGGTEAFF
DNA: TGTGCCAGCAGCTCACTCGGGACAGGGGGCACTGAAGCTTTCTTT

J: TRBJ1-5
size: .
V: TRBV12-3/TRBV12-4
D: TRBD1
CDR3: CASSLSQGHQPQHF
DNA: TGTGCCAGCAGTTTATCACAGGGGCATCAGCCCCAGCATTTT

J: TRBJ1-5
size: few
V: TRBV30
D: .
CDR3: CAWSAGSNQPQHF
DNA: TGTGCCTGGAGTGCAGGGAGCAATCAGCCCCAGCATTTT

J: TRBJ2-2
size: .
V: TRBV12-3/TRBV12-4
D: .
CDR3: CASSYYTGGTAGELFF
DNA: TGTGCCAGCAGCTACTACACCGGCGGGACCGCCGGGGAGCTGTTTTTT

J: TRBJ2-1
size: .
V: TRBV5-4
D: TRBD2
CDR3: CASSSLGTSGNNEQFF
DNA: TGTGCCAGCAGCAGCCTTGGGACTAGCGGGAACAATGAGCAGTTCTTC

J: TRBJ1-2
size: .
V: TRBV5-1
D: TRBD1
CDR3: CASSTGTAIYGYTF
DNA: TGCGCCAGCAGCACCGGGACAGCGATCTATGGCTACACCTTC

J: TRBJ2-4
size: many
V: TRBV25-1
D: .
CDR3: CASSESVASPLAKNIQYF
DNA: TGTGCCAGCAGTGAATCGGTGGCCAGTCCCTTAGCCAAAAACATTCAGTACTTC

J: TRBJ2-7
size: many
V: TRBV12-3/TRBV12-4
D: .
CDR3: CASSFGQNYEQYF
DNA: TGTGCCAGCAGTTTCGGTCAGAACTACGAGCAGTACTTC

J: TRBJ2-1
size: .
V: TRBV7-6
D: TRBD2
CDR3: CASSQGLVPTYNEQFF
DNA: TGTGCCAGCAGCCAAGGACTAGTCCCCACCTACAATGAGCAGTTCTTC

J: TRBJ2-1
size: few
V: TRBV4-1
D: TRBD2
CDR3: CASSQDRGSGGPREQFF
DNA: TGCGCCAGCAGCCAAGATCGGGGTAGCGGGGGGCCACGTGAGCAGTTCTTC

J: TRBJ2-1
size: .
V: TRBV20-1
D: .
CDR3: CSARDQSKGPLRPLGQFF
DNA: TGCAGTGCTAGAGATCAAAGTAAAGGCCCCCTGAGGCCGTTAGGACAGTTCTTC

J: TRBJ1-1
size: few
V: TRBV5-4
D: .
CDR3: CASSFQSRGRTEAFF
DNA: TGTGCCAGCAGCTTCCAAAGTCGGGGGCGCACTGAAGCTTTCTTT

J: TRBJ2-5
size: .
V: TRBV12-3/TRBV12-4
D: .
CDR3: CASSLHPGIQETQYF
DNA: TGTGCCAGCAGTTTACACCCCGGGATCCAAGAGACCCAGTACTTC

J: TRBJ1-5
size: few
V: TRBV4-1
D: .
CDR3: CASSPLDGQPQHF
DNA: TGCGCCAGCAGCCCTTTAGACGGTCAGCCCCAGCATTTT

J: TRBJ1-2
size: .
V: TRBV5-4
D: TRBD1
CDR3: CASSLVVAPGQGNLVYTF
DNA: TGTGCCAGCAGCTTGGTTGTGGCACCGGGACAGGGGAATTTAGTCTACACCTTC

J: TRBJ1-4
size: .
V: TRBV12-3/TRBV12-4
D: TRBD1
CDR3: CASRELQGEKLFF
DNA: TGTGCCAGCAGGGAACTACAGGGGGAAAAACTGTTTTTT